The T cell receptor beta chain under discussion was sequenced for a study of spatial heterogeneity in lung cancer. For the study at large: Detected beta-chain sequences consistently exceeded alpha-chain sequences. In raw reads, more than eight appearances on average were recorded for each unique TCR and UMI combination.

Each TCR cDNA molecule bore a unique molecular identifier. TCRdb independently ran MiXCR on the 5' RACE reads; one entry per CDR3 protein. Among 8,100 or so distinct CDR3 sequences listed, roughly 5.6% were seen once. Regarding time point: sample taken at primary tumor resection. TCRs were sequenced from unsorted whole RNA of tumor, nontumor lung or PBMC. More than 70 TRACERx patients with early, untreated non-small cell lung cancer donated samples. This clonotype has a handful of counts. Sample: PBMCs, taken at surgery. The receptor's source is a male donor with early-stage non-small cell lung cancer.

This CDR3 reads CASTHPTKETQYF. The CDR3 nucleotides are TGTGCCAGCACCCACCCCACAAAAGAGACCCAGTACTTC. V and J are TRBV6-2 or TRBV6-3 and TRBJ2-5; D remains unclear. CDR1 and CDR2 (germline): MNHEY, SVGEGT. There are 13 residues in the CDR3. V lost 7 bases and J lost 3, with 12 bases in between.